A single sample gave rise to the 26 T cell receptor beta chains below, sequenced in a study of blood T cell repertoires in COVID-19. Profiled with immunoSEQ multiplex PCR; TCRdb holds only in-frame clones, not every one. The sample holds some 180,000 clones, around 90% seen once. The sample comprised peripheral blood. These receptors were taken from a man aged 45 to 65 with acute or convalescent COVID-19.

The V and J genes are TRBV5-6 and TRBJ2-2; the D gene is possibly TRBD2 (5 bases). The CDR3 contains 16 residues. Germline V lookup: CDR1 SGHDT, CDR2 YYEEEE. The V gene lost 4 bases and the J gene lost 5 bases, with 18 bases spanning the gap. The CDR3 nucleotides are TGTGCCAGCAGCGCGACGGGATCTATTTTGACCGGGGAGCTGTTTTTT. Its protein is CASSATGSILTGELFF.

The chain couples TRBV6-1 to TRBJ2-2; 8 nucleotides line up with TRBD2. Germline CDR1 and CDR2: MNHNS and SASEGT. The V and J ends lost 5 bases and 6 bases, in that order; junction bases with no gene match: 5. This CDR3 is 14 amino acids long. The CDR3 reads CASSLGGAAGELFF. The CDR3 coding sequence is TGTGCCAGCAGTCTCGGGGGGGCCGCCGGGGAGCTGTTTTTT.

V and J are TRBV7-3 and TRBJ2-2; D is possibly TRBD1 (6 bases). Trimming removed 6 bases from V and 1 base from J, with 9 bases in between. This CDR3 comprises 14 residues. Germline assignment: CDR1 SGHTA and CDR2 FQGTGA. Here the CDR3 reads CASRQGMNTGELFF. The CDR3 DNA reads TGTGCCAGCAGACAGGGAATGAACACCGGGGAGCTGTTTTTT.

The chain combines TRBV10-3 with TRBJ1-1; tentatively, D is TRBD1 (5 bases). The CDR3 spans 14 residues. Trimming removed 7 bases from V and 0 bases from J, with 12 bases in between. Germline lookup yields CDR1 ENHRY and CDR2 SYGVKD. The CDR3, as DNA: TGTGCCATCACCCGACAGAAGATGAACACTGAAGCTTTCTTT. Encoded protein: CAITRQKMNTEAFF.

CDR3 nucleotide sequence: TGTGCCAGTAGTATGGCCAACTATGGCTACACCTTC. It translates to CASSMANYGYTF. This chain joins TRBV19 and TRBJ1-2; D uncertain. V was pared by 3 bases and J by 2 bases, with 4 bases between. The CDR3 has 12 amino acids. Germline V gene lookup returns CDR1 LNHDA and CDR2 SQIVND (reference sequence).

This clone was recorded only once. The chain is built from TRBV6-5 and TRBJ1-1; TRBD1 matches at 7 bases. CDR1 and CDR2 from the germline V gene are MNHEY and SVGAGI. The CDR3 is made up of 13 amino acids. The trim removed 6 bases at V and 5 bases at J, leaving 6 bases unmatched. CDR3 amino acids: CASRSDRVTEAFF. The DNA of the CDR3 is TGTGCCAGCAGGTCCGACAGGGTTACTGAAGCTTTCTTT.

The chain carries TRBV11-2 and TRBJ1-4; maybe TRBD1 (6 bases). Between the trimmed V and J ends, which lost 6 bases and 0 bases, there was a span of 11 bases. This CDR3 region has 15 residues. Germline assignment: CDR1 SGHAT and CDR2 FQNNGV. The CDR3 coding sequence is TGTGCCAGCAGTGGACGGACAGCAACTAATGAAAAACTGTTTTTT. Its protein product is CASSGRTATNEKLFF.

V and J are TRBV27 and TRBJ2-1; 10 bases map to TRBD2. The germline gives CDR1 MNHEY, CDR2 SMNVEV (reference sequence). J lost 7 bases, V lost 3 bases, and 6 bases had no gene match. The CDR3 loop spans 15 amino acids. CDR3 DNA: TGTGCCAGCAGTTTGGGAAGCGGGGGGGCAAATGAGCAGTTCTTC. This translates into CASSLGSGGANEQFF.

The chain carries TRBV27 and TRBJ2-7, with D perhaps matching TRBD2 (6 bases). The CDR3 loop spans 13 amino acids. CDR1 MNHEY and CDR2 SMNVEV come from the germline V gene (reference sequence). Trimming removed 5 bases from V and 4 bases from J, with 12 bases in between. The CDR3 DNA reads as TGTGCCAGCAGTCCCCTCGCGGGATACGAGCAGTACTTC. It encodes CASSPLAGYEQYF.

This chain joins TRBV18 and TRBJ2-7; TRBD1 aligns across 7 bases. The V segment lost 6 bases and the J segment 5 bases; nucleotides outside the gene matches: 10. This CDR3 contains 14 residues. CDR1 and CDR2 from the germline V gene are KGHSH and LQKENI. The CDR3 spells CASSIRTGPDEQYF. CDR3 nucleotide sequence: TGTGCCAGCTCCATCAGGACAGGCCCTGACGAGCAGTACTTC.

V is TRBV19 and J is TRBJ1-5; TRBD1 is a possible D gene (5 bases). Per the germline V gene, CDR1 is LNHDA and CDR2 is SQIVND (reference sequence). V was clipped by 6 bases and J by 1 base, with 13 bases between them. The CDR3 spans 15 residues. The CDR3, as DNA: TGTGCCAGTAGCGCGACAGACTTAAGCAATCAGCCCCAGCATTTT. Protein: CASSATDLSNQPQHF.

The CDR3 coding sequence is TGTGCCTGGAGTTCGGATAGCGGGGCCTACAATGAGCAGTTCTTC. This translates into CAWSSDSGAYNEQFF. V and J are TRBV30 and TRBJ2-1, with 8 bases lining up with TRBD2. The V gene's germline CDR1 is GTSNPN and CDR2 SVGIG (reference sequence). The trim removed 2 bases at V and 2 bases at J, leaving 5 bases unmatched. The CDR3 is 15 residues long. Complete variable domain (other parts from reference TRBV30 and TRBJ2-1): SQTIHQWPATLVQPVGSPLSLECTVEGTSNPNLYWYRQAAGRGLQLLFYSVGIGQISSEVPQNLSASRPQDRQFILSSKKLLLSDSGFYLCAWSSDSGAYNEQFFGPGTRLTVL.

The chain uses TRBV20-1 and TRBJ1-6; 7 bases fit TRBD1. This CDR3 contains 12 residues. The V segment lost 3 bases and the J segment 9 bases; nucleotides outside the gene matches: 2. Germline V lookup: CDR1 DFQATT, CDR2 SNEGSKA (reference sequence). The DNA for the CDR3 is TGCAGTGCTAGTGACAGGGTTTCACCCCTCCACTTT. It codes for CSASDRVSPLHF.

V usage is TRBV29-1 and J usage is TRBJ2-3; 7 nucleotides match TRBD2. This CDR3 region has 12 residues. With V trimmed by 3 bases and J by 3 bases, 0 bases remained unmatched. Germline CDR1 is SQVTM and CDR2 is ANQGSEA. CDR3 coding DNA: TGCAGCGTTGACGGGGGGACAGATACGCAGTATTTT. Its protein product is CSVDGGTDTQYF.

V usage is TRBV21-1 and J usage is TRBJ2-7; TRBD1 reflects the table's D call only, with no check against the DNA. TRBV21-1 is deemed a pseudogene. The CDR3 length is 14 residues. For the CDR3, the DNA is TGTGCCAGCGAGGTCGGGACAGACCCCTACGAGCAGTACGTC. This sequence encodes CASEVGTDPYEQYV.

The V call is TRBV4-3, the J call TRBJ2-3; D unresolved. The CDR3 has 15 residues. CDR1 LGHNA and CDR2 YSLEER come from the germline V gene. V lost 0 bases, J lost 1 base, and 8 bases lay in between. CDR3 amino acids: CASSQDFRGTDTQYF. The CDR3 bases are TGCGCCAGCAGCCAAGATTTTAGAGGCACAGATACGCAGTATTTT.

In this sample, this clone turned up a few times. This chain links TRBV15 with TRBJ1-4; D gene uncertain. The germline V gene encodes CDR1 LNHNV and CDR2 YYDKDF (reference sequence). This CDR3 is 16 amino acids long. V was pared by 2 bases and J by 3 bases, with 13 bases between. The CDR3 DNA reads TGTGCCACCAGCAGACCCTCGGAGGCGCCTAATGAAAAACTGTTTTTT. Translated: CATSRPSEAPNEKLFF.

The chain carries TRBV6-5 and TRBJ2-3; the D gene is possibly TRBD2 (5 bases). This CDR3 has 14 amino acids. Trimming cost V 2 bases and J 2 bases, with 8 bases left between them. Germline CDR1 and CDR2: MNHEY and SVGAGI. The CDR3, as DNA: TGTGCCAGCAGTTACCGCGGGTCCACAGATACGCAGTATTTT. It specifies CASSYRGSTDTQYF.

The rearrangement uses TRBV28 and TRBJ2-4; weak D call: TRBD1 (6 bases). CDR3 size: 15 residues. CDR1 and CDR2 from the germline V gene are MDHEN and SYDVKM. Trimming cost V 7 bases and J 3 bases, with 16 bases left between them. DNA for the CDR3: TGTGCCAGCACCCCTTCGGACAGCCTCAAAAACATTCAGTACTTC. As protein: CASTPSDSLKNIQYF.

This chain links TRBV4-3 with TRBJ1-5, with 9 bases matching TRBD1. The CDR3 extends over 15 amino acids. Unmatched junction bases numbered 4, after V lost 0 bases and J lost 7 bases. Germline V CDR1 and CDR2: LGHNA, YSLEER. CDR3 protein: CASSQDLTGGQPQHF. Written as DNA, the CDR3 is TGCGCCAGCAGCCAAGATCTGACAGGGGGGCAGCCCCAGCATTTT.

V and J are TRBV28 and TRBJ1-5; TRBD1 matches at 9 bases. J was trimmed by 2 bases and V by 3 bases; bases with no gene match: 5. Germline V gene sequence: CDR1 MDHEN, CDR2 SYDVKM. The CDR3 spans 16 residues. For the CDR3, the DNA is TGTGCCAGCAGTTTTTGGGGACAGGGAGGCAATCAGCCCCAGCATTTT. It yields the protein CASSFWGQGGNQPQHF.

The chain recombines TRBV7-2 with TRBJ2-2; D possibly corresponds to TRBD1 (6 bases). Germline V gene lookup returns CDR1 SGHTA and CDR2 FQGNSA. This CDR3 has 14 residues. Between the trimmed V and J ends, which lost 5 bases and 5 bases, there was a span of 12 bases. In DNA form, the CDR3 reads TGTGCCAGCAGCCTATACAGGGAAACCGGGGAGCTGTTTTTT. It specifies CASSLYRETGELFF.

This chain connects TRBV9 to TRBJ2-3; 8 bases are shared with TRBD2. The V gene end was trimmed by 6 bases and the J gene end by 2 bases; junction bases not matched to a gene: 8. Germline loops: CDR1 SGDLS, CDR2 YYNGEE. CDR3 length: 15 amino acids. Written as DNA, the CDR3 is TGTGCCAGCACGGGCGGGGGGCAAGACACAGATACGCAGTATTTT. Translated: CASTGGGQDTDTQYF.

The chain is built from TRBV4-2 and TRBJ1-2; D is perhaps TRBD1 (6 bases). CDR3 length: 13 amino acids. V was pared by 1 base and J by 6 bases, with 9 bases between. The V gene's germline CDR1 is LGHNA and CDR2 YNFKEQ. The CDR3 is CASSQAGDHGYTF. The CDR3 DNA is TGTGCCAGCAGCCAAGCAGGGGATCATGGCTACACCTTC.

This chain joins TRBV19 and TRBJ2-2; 10 nucleotides align to TRBD2. The CDR3 totals 16 residues. The V gene's germline CDR1 is LNHDA and CDR2 SQIVND (reference sequence). The trim removed 5 bases at V and 0 bases at J, leaving 3 bases unmatched. CDR3 coding DNA: TGTGCCAGTAGTGTCACTAGCGGGGCGAACACCGGGGAGCTGTTTTTT. It translates to CASSVTSGANTGELFF.

The V gene is TRBV11-2, the J gene TRBJ1-5, with D possibly TRBD1 on 6 matching bases. Trimming pared 5 bases from V and 0 bases from J, leaving 11 bases between. From germline, CDR1 is SGHAT and CDR2 FQNNGV. This CDR3 has 15 amino acids. The CDR3 coding sequence is TGTGCCAGCAGCGAGACAGGTGGTAGCAATCAGCCCCAGCATTTT. It is translated as CASSETGGSNQPQHF. Full variable domain (rest looked up from reference TRBV11-2 and TRBJ1-5): EAGVAQSPRYKIIEKRQSVAFWCNPISGHATLYWYQQILGQGPKLLIQFQNNGVVDDSQLPKDRFSAERLKGVDSTLKIQPAKLEDSAVYLCASSETGGSNQPQHFGDGTRLSIL.